This T cell receptor beta chain was sequenced during a study of breast tumors, draining lymph nodes, adjacent tissues. This clonotype was detected many times. Its antigen is currently unknown. V lost 2 bases, J lost 3 bases, and 11 bases lay in between. CDR1 is DFQATT and CDR2 is SNEGSKA in the germline V gene (reference sequence). The length of the CDR3 is 15 residues. One entry per CDR3 protein, called by TCRdb with MiXCR from the multiplex PCR reads. This sample has 90,000 to 120,000 distinct CDR3 sequences, with around 20% found just once. Breast cancer patients provided tissue from their axillary draining lymph nodes. General observations from the study: Tumor T cell lymph node origin was a supported hypothesis, not proven. Tumors had less TCR diversity than lymph nodes, more than nontumor tissue. Findings are consistent with lymph node origin and intratumoral expansion of most tumor T cells.

This clonotype originated in a female donor with breast cancer. Some clones in this sample may be carry-over from other donors' samples. Sequenced input: axillary lymph node tissue. The V call is TRBV20-1, the J call TRBJ1-6; TRBD1 might be the D (6 bases). The CDR3 reads CSARRGAYYNSPLHF. CDR3 nucleotides: TGCAGTGCTAGAAGGGGGGCATACTATAATTCACCCCTCCACTTT.